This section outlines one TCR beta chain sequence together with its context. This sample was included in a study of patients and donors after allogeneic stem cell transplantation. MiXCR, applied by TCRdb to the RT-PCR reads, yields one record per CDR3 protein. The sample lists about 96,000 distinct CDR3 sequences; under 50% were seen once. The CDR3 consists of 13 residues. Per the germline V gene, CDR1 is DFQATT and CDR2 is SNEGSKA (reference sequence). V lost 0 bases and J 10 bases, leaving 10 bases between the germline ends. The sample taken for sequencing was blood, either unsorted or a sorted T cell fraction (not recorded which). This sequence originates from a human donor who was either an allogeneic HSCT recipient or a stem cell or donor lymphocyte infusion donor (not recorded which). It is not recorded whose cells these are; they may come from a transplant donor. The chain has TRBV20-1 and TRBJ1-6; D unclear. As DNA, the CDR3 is TGCAGTGCTAGAGATTCGGTAGGATCACCCCTCCACTTT. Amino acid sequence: CSARDSVGSPLHF.